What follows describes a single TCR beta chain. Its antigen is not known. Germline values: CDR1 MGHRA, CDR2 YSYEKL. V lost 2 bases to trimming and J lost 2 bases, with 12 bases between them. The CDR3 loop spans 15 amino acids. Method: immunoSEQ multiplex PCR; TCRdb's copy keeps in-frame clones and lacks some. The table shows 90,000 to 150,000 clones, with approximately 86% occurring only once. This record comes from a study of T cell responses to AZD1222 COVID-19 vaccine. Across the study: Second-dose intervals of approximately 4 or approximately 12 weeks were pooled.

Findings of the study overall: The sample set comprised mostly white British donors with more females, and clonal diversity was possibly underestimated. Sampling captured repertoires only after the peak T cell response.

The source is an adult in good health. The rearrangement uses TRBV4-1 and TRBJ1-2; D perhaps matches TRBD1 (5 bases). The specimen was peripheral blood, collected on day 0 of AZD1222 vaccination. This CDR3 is CASSQSQGINYGYTF. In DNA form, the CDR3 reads TGCGCCAGCAGCCAATCCCAGGGAATAAACTATGGCTACACCTTC.